This is a list of T cell receptor beta chains from one sample in a study of T-cell memory formation after mild COVID-19. TCRdb itself ran the 5' RACE reads through MiXCR, one entry per CDR3 protein. The top ten clones hold about 12% of a sample with 500,000 to 600,000 distinct CDR3 sequences, more than 15% of them seen once. What was sequenced was PBMCs or a T cell subset sorted from them (not recorded which). These receptors were collected from an adult woman who had mild COVID-19 (a few samples of this study predate the infection). Cell type and time point are not known. Each CDR3 is given without its conserved first and last residue.

length: 11; V: TRBV7-9; CDR3: ASSWHSADEQF
length: 11; V: TRBV25-1; CDR3: ATSAGGFHEQY
length: 12; V: TRBV5-1; CDR3: ASSLDRETYGYT
length: 15; V: TRBV5-8; CDR3: ASSQNGVQGVDYGYT
length: 10; V: TRBV20-1; CDR3: SARSGDTEAF
length: 13; V: TRBV3-1; CDR3: ASSQDFGVVYEQY
length: 13; V: TRBV7-2; CDR3: ASSLDGTTGNTIY
length: 13; V: TRBV4-1; CDR3: ASSPQTRANSPLH
length: 10; V: TRBV4-3; CDR3: ASSDIDRVQY
length: 13; V: TRBV7-2; CDR3: ASSFRGPATGELF
length: 11; V: TRBV7-2; CDR3: AVPGSDTGTQY
length: 13; V: TRBV27; CDR3: ASTSLRGEFYEQY
length: 9; V: TRBV12-3/TRBV12-4; CDR3: AVTGGDGYT
length: 13; V: TRBV11-3; CDR3: ASSKGTLPYNEQF
length: 16; V: TRBV9; CDR3: ASSVAWAEGLGTDTQY